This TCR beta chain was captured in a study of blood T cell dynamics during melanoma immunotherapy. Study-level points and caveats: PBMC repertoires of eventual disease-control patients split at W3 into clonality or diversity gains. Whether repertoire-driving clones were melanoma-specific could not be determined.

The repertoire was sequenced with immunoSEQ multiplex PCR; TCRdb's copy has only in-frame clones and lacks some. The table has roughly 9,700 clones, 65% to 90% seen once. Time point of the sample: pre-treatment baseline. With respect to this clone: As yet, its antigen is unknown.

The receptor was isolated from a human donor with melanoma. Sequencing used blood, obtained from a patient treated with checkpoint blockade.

CDR3 protein: CSVDIRDAGANVLTF. CDR3 DNA: TGCAGCGTTGATATCCGGGACGCTGGGGCCAACGTCCTGACTTTC. The chain recombines TRBV29-1 with TRBJ2-6; the D call may be TRBD1 or TRBD2 (5 bases each). The CDR3 is 15 residues long. Per germline, CDR1 SQVTM and CDR2 ANQGSEA. The V end lost 3 bases, the J end lost 2 bases, and 11 bases lay between the germline ends. Full variable domain (remainder filled in from reference TRBV29-1 and TRBJ2-6): SAVISQKPSRDICQRGTSLTIQCQVDSQVTMMFWYRQQPGQSLTLIATANQGSEATYESGFVIDKFPISRPNLTFSTLTVSNMSPEDSSIYLCSVDIRDAGANVLTFGAGSRLTVL.